This entry lists 17 T cell receptor beta chains sequenced from one sample in a study of STAT5B mutations in CD4+ large granular lymphocyte leukemia (dated by TCRdb to about 2022). The library was made by the immunoSEQ multiplex PCR assay. TCRdb limited this immuneACCESS table to in-frame rearrangements with V and J called. A share of clones is missing; checked studies link under half to unresolved V genes, and the rest is unexplained. This sample lists about 20,000 clones; about four fifths were detected once. The top ten clonotypes cover 0.4% to 0.45% of the sample. The sequenced material came from CD4+ T cells from blood buffy coats. These receptors were taken from a human donor in good health.

The genes are TRBV11-1 and TRBJ2-7, with a weak D call TRBD1 (5 bases). The CDR3 sequence is 14 residues long. V lost 4 bases to trimming and J lost 0 bases, with 10 bases between them. CDR1 is SGHAT and CDR2 is FQDESV in the germline V gene (reference sequence). CDR3 DNA: TGTGCCAGCAGCTACAGGCCCAGCTCCTACGAGCAGTACTTC. This translates into CASSYRPSSYEQYF.

The gene calls are TRBV5-1 and TRBJ1-1; TRBD1 matches 8 bases. CDR1 and CDR2 from the germline V gene are SGHRS and YFSETQ. The V segment lost 3 bases and the J segment 1 base; nucleotides outside the gene matches: 2. This CDR3 is 14 amino acids long. The CDR3 loop is CASSSDRANTEAFF. In nucleotides, the CDR3 is TGCGCCAGCAGCTCGGACAGGGCGAACACTGAAGCTTTCTTT.

The chain carries TRBV15 and TRBJ2-3; D is unresolved. The V end was cut by 11 bases, the J end by 1 base, with 13 bases between. The CDR3 totals 13 residues. Germline assignment: CDR1 LNHNV and CDR2 YYDKDF (reference sequence). CDR3 DNA: TGTGCCGTGCGGTGGGCGGGCACAGATACGCAGTATTTT. Translated: CAVRWAGTDTQYF.

V is TRBV13 and J is TRBJ1-5; D may be TRBD1 (5 bases). V was trimmed by 5 bases and J by 0 bases, leaving 23 bases between them. The V gene's germline CDR1 is PRHDT and CDR2 FYEKMQ (reference sequence). The CDR3 is 19 amino acids. CDR3: CASSPQATESLDSNQPQHF. The CDR3 nucleotides are TGTGCCAGCAGCCCGCAGGCGACAGAATCCCTTGATAGCAATCAGCCCCAGCATTTT.

This chain uses TRBV28 with TRBJ1-1; weak D call: TRBD1 (6 bases). CDR1 MDHEN and CDR2 SYDVKM come from the germline V gene. Trimming shortened V by 2 bases and J by 4 bases, and 14 bases separated the two germline ends. This CDR3 comprises 15 residues. CDR3 protein: CASSLMSRGGTEAFF. CDR3 coding DNA: TGTGCCAGCAGTTTAATGAGTCGAGGGGGCACTGAAGCTTTCTTT.

As DNA, the CDR3 is TGTGCCAGCAGCAAGCCGAATATATGGCAGCAAGAGACCCAGTACTTC. This codes for CASSKPNIWQQETQYF. This sequence joins TRBV7-3 and TRBJ2-5; D is uncertain. V lost 5 bases to trimming and J lost 2 bases, with 18 bases between them. Germline CDR1 SGHTA, CDR2 FQGTGA. The CDR3 runs 16 residues.

V usage is TRBV9 and J usage is TRBJ2-1; 9 bases line up with TRBD2. The CDR3 extends over 16 amino acids. Germline V lookup: CDR1 SGDLS, CDR2 YYNGEE. Trimming cost V 4 bases and J 4 bases; bases outside gene matches: 9. The CDR3 is CASSPGASGVYNEQFF. The CDR3, as DNA: TGTGCCAGCAGCCCAGGGGCTAGCGGGGTTTACAATGAGCAGTTCTTC.

This chain links TRBV18 with TRBJ1-4; D ambiguous. The CDR3 spans 14 residues. Looked up from germline, CDR1 is KGHSH and CDR2 is LQKENI. Trimming stripped 2 bases from V and 2 bases from J, with 6 bases between. CDR3: CASSPISTNEKLFF. DNA for the CDR3: TGTGCCAGCTCACCAATCTCGACTAATGAAAAACTGTTTTTT.

J is TRBJ2-7 and V is TRBV7-2, with 7 bases lining up with TRBD1. Germline CDR1 reads SGHTA; CDR2 reads FQGNSA. V lost 7 bases, J lost 5 bases, and 5 bases stayed unmatched. This CDR3 has 12 residues. Here the CDR3 reads CASKTGANEQYF. CDR3 nucleotide sequence: TGTGCCAGCAAAACAGGGGCTAACGAGCAGTACTTC. Drawing the rest from reference TRBV7-2 and TRBJ2-7, the complete variable domain is GAGVSQSPSNKVTEKGKDVELRCDPISGHTALYWYRQSLGQGLEFLIYFQGNSAPDKSGLPSDRFSAERTGGSVSTLTIQRTQQEDSAVYLCASKTGANEQYFGPGTRLTVT.

The chain combines TRBV19 with TRBJ2-7; 12 bases match TRBD2. Germline loops: CDR1 LNHDA, CDR2 SQIVND (reference sequence). V shed 6 bases and J 6 bases; nucleotides not matched to a gene: 6. This CDR3 region has 14 residues. CDR3 residues: CASSFLAGGSEQYF. The CDR3 DNA is TGTGCCAGTAGCTTTCTAGCGGGAGGGAGCGAGCAGTACTTC.

In DNA, the CDR3 is TGCGCCAGCAGCTCCGTTTGGCGGGGGCACGGGGAGCTGTTTTTT. Residues: CASSSVWRGHGELFF. This chain connects TRBV5-1 to TRBJ2-2; D is possibly TRBD2 (7 bases). Germline CDR1 SGHRS, CDR2 YFSETQ. The CDR3 is 15 residues long. Trimming stripped 3 bases from V and 7 bases from J, with 16 bases between.

This clone was seen a single time. The chain uses TRBV6-1 and TRBJ2-1; TRBD1 agrees at 8 bases. After removal of 1 base from V and 3 bases from J, the junction contained 5 bases not matched to a gene. The CDR3 is 16 residues long. Germline CDR1 and CDR2: MNHNS and SASEGT. CDR3 protein: CASSEETGEFYNEQFF. In DNA, the CDR3 is TGTGCCAGCAGTGAAGAGACAGGGGAATTCTACAATGAGCAGTTCTTC.

This clone has only a few counts. The chain couples TRBV7-9 to TRBJ1-1, with D tentatively TRBD1 (5 bases). CDR1 is SEHNR and CDR2 is FQNEAQ in the germline V gene (reference sequence). Trimming took off 3 bases at V and 2 bases at J, with 19 bases between the two ends. CDR3 size: 17 residues. The DNA of the CDR3 is TGTGCCAGCAGCTTGAGCAGGGCTAAACCGGGAAACACTGAAGCTTTCTTT. Residues: CASSLSRAKPGNTEAFF.

V gene TRBV11-3 combines with J gene TRBJ2-2; 9 bases line up with TRBD1. Trimming cost V 5 bases and J 7 bases; bases outside gene matches: 5. Germline assignment: CDR1 SGHNT and CDR2 YENEEA. This CDR3 is built from 14 residues. The CDR3 bases are TGTGCCAGCAGCACCGGGACAGGGAGCGGGGAGCTGTTTTTT. Amino acid sequence: CASSTGTGSGELFF.

The chain links TRBV5-1 to TRBJ2-1; 8 bases map to TRBD1. The germline CDR1 and CDR2 sequences are SGHRS and YFSETQ. J gave up 7 bases and V 0 bases, and 6 bases lay outside the gene matches. This CDR3 spans 15 amino acids. DNA of the CDR3: TGCGCCAGCAGCTTGGCTCCGGACAGGGCGAATGAGCAGTTCTTC. It translates to CASSLAPDRANEQFF.

V usage is TRBV27 and J usage is TRBJ2-6, with 11 positions matching TRBD1. Germline V gene sequence: CDR1 MNHEY, CDR2 SMNVEV (reference sequence). This CDR3 has 21 residues. Trimming removed 4 bases from V and 5 bases from J; junction bases left unmatched: 19. CDR3 sequence reads: CASSYPFRGQGALYRANVLTF. The CDR3 DNA is TGTGCCAGCAGTTACCCTTTCCGTGGACAGGGGGCGCTTTATAGGGCCAACGTCCTGACTTTC.

The chain employs TRBV11-1 and TRBJ1-1; D might be TRBD1 (6 bases). This CDR3 contains 14 residues. Germline V gene lookup returns CDR1 SGHAT and CDR2 FQDESV (reference sequence). With 10 bases removed from V and 0 bases from J, the gap between germline ends came to 15 bases. CDR3 loop: CATLPTGLNTEAFF. The CDR3, as DNA: TGTGCCACACTACCGACAGGCCTGAACACTGAAGCTTTCTTT.